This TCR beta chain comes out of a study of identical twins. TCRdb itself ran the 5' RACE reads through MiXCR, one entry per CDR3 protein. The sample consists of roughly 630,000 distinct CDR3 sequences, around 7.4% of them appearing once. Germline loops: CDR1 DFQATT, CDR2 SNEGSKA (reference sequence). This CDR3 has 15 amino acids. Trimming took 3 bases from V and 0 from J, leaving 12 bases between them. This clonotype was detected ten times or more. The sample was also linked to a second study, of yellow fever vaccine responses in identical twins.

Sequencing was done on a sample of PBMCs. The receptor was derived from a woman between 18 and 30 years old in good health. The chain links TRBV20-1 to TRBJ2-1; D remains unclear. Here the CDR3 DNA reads TGCAGTGCTAGGGGGTTGACACCCTCCTACAATGAGCAGTTCTTC. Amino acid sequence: CSARGLTPSYNEQFF.